A selection of T cell receptor beta chains follows, all from one sample in a study of early stage breast cancer tumors. The assay was immunoSEQ multiplex PCR, and TCRdb's table has in-frame clones only and misses some. Seen here are tens of thousands of clones, around 70% observed once, and the top ten hold over 6%. The sample consisted of blood. These receptors originate from a person aged 55 to 75 with breast cancer. Both conserved end residues are part of each CDR3. A D gene is named only where the DNA matches it firmly. The size entry is marked missing in some rows and otherwise reads once, few, many or a size class.

j_call | clone_size | v_call | d_call | cdr3_aa | cdr3_nt
TRBJ1-1 | . | TRBV6-6 | TRBD1 | CATNRDSSNTEAFF | TGTGCCACCAACCGGGACAGCTCGAACACTGAAGCTTTCTTT
TRBJ2-5 | . | TRBV19 | . | CASSRGLVETQYF | TGTGCCAGTAGTAGGGGTTTGGTGGAGACCCAGTACTTC
TRBJ2-2 | . | TRBV5-1 | . | CASTWAGANTGELFF | TGCGCCAGCACTTGGGCAGGGGCGAACACCGGGGAGCTGTTTTTT
TRBJ2-1 | . | TRBV15 | . | CATSKRAPWDKSSYNEQFF | TGTGCCACCAGCAAAAGGGCCCCCTGGGACAAGAGCTCCTACAATGAGCAGTTCTTC
TRBJ1-3 | . | TRBV4-2 | . | CASSRLYTGNTIYF | TGTGCCAGCAGCCGACTGTATACTGGAAACACCATATATTTT
TRBJ2-5 | . | TRBV7-9 | . | CASSMRRERETQYF | TGTGCCAGCAGCATGCGAAGGGAGCGCGAGACCCAGTACTTC
TRBJ1-1 | . | TRBV2 | . | CASSVESAPGAFF | TGTGCCAGCAGTGTGGAGTCAGCCCCTGGAGCTTTCTTT
TRBJ1-2 | . | TRBV7-9 | TRBD1 | CASSKVQGARGYTF | TGTGCCAGCAGCAAAGTACAGGGGGCGCGTGGCTACACCTTC
TRBJ2-7 | . | TRBV6-6 | . | CASSRRDAVEQYF | TGTGCCAGCAGCCGCCGGGATGCGGTCGAGCAGTACTTC
TRBJ2-7 | . | TRBV28 | TRBD1 | CASSRGQGWTGGYEQYF | TGTGCCAGCAGTCGGGGACAGGGCTGGACGGGGGGCTACGAGCAGTACTTC
TRBJ2-5 | once | TRBV5-1 | . | CASSWTNQETQYF | TGCGCCAGCAGCTGGACCAATCAAGAGACCCAGTACTTC
TRBJ1-2 | few | TRBV5-1 | TRBD1 | CASSPDRGGYGYTF | TGCGCCAGCAGCCCGGACAGGGGAGGGTATGGCTACACCTTC
TRBJ2-7 | . | TRBV5-1 | TRBD2 | CASSSSGIHEQYF | TGCGCCAGCAGCTCAAGCGGGATCCACGAGCAGTACTTC
TRBJ2-7 | . | TRBV10-2 | . | CASSEGYEQYF | TGCGCCAGCAGTGAGGGATACGAGCAGTACTTC
TRBJ2-7 | . | TRBV6-1 | . | CASSEVEPPYEQYF | TGTGCCAGCAGTGAAGTGGAACCACCTTACGAGCAGTACTTC
TRBJ2-1 | once | TRBV9 | . | CASSVEVGRPYNEQFF | TGTGCCAGCAGCGTAGAGGTGGGTCGCCCCTACAATGAGCAGTTCTTC
TRBJ2-1 | . | TRBV27 | . | CASSGAGPSYNEQFF | TGTGCCAGCAGTGGGGCAGGACCTTCCTACAATGAGCAGTTCTTC
TRBJ1-1 | few | TRBV18 | . | CASSYDRNTEAFF | TGTGCCAGCTCCTACGACAGGAACACTGAAGCTTTCTTT
TRBJ2-7 | . | TRBV9 | . | CASSQGGGPSEQYF | TGTGCCAGCAGCCAGGGGGGAGGGCCCAGCGAGCAGTACTTC
TRBJ1-1 | few | TRBV7-8 | . | CASNPYPERQVNTEAFF | TGTGCCAGCAACCCCTATCCGGAGCGACAGGTGAACACTGAAGCTTTCTTT
TRBJ2-5 | . | TRBV6-6 | TRBD2 | CASSPSTSGTQYF | TGTGCCAGCAGTCCTTCGACTAGCGGGACCCAGTACTTC
TRBJ1-2 | . | TRBV29-1 | . | CSVGWGRYYTF | TGCAGCGTGGGGTGGGGACGATACTACACCTTC
TRBJ1-2 | . | TRBV5-1 | . | CASSLNYYGYTF | TGCGCCAGCAGCCTCAATTACTATGGCTACACCTTC
TRBJ1-2 | few | TRBV4-1 | TRBD1 | CASSHVIRDRGRANYGYTF | TGCGCCAGCAGCCATGTCATCCGGGACAGGGGAAGGGCCAACTATGGCTACACCTTC
TRBJ2-3 | . | TRBV18 | TRBD2 | CASSPRLAGGTDTQYF | TGTGCCAGCTCACCACGACTAGCGGGGGGCACAGATACGCAGTATTTT
TRBJ2-5 | . | TRBV30 | . | CAWSVQGFQETQYF | TGTGCCTGGAGTGTACAAGGCTTCCAAGAGACCCAGTACTTC
TRBJ2-3 | once | TRBV2 | TRBD1 | CASSPTGGTDTQYF | TGTGCCAGCAGTCCGACAGGGGGTACAGATACGCAGTATTTT
TRBJ2-1 | once | TRBV5-8 | . | CASSPSGHNEQFF | TGTGCCAGCAGCCCTTCGGGACACAATGAGCAGTTCTTC
TRBJ2-1 | . | TRBV2 | TRBD2 | CASRGVTGISYNEQFF | TGTGCTTCCCGGGGGGTAACGGGGATCTCCTACAATGAGCAGTTCTTC
TRBJ1-2 | . | TRBV19 | . | CASSIDIGRRGYTF | TGTGCCAGTAGTATAGATATCGGCCGGCGGGGCTACACCTTC
TRBJ2-3 | . | TRBV23-1 | TRBD2 | CASSHPLAGGQDTQYF | TGCGCCAGCAGTCACCCCCTAGCGGGGGGGCAAGATACGCAGTATTTT
TRBJ2-1 | . | TRBV5-1 | . | CASSFAPDVSYNEQFF | TGCGCCAGCAGCTTTGCCCCGGACGTCTCCTACAATGAGCAGTTCTTC
TRBJ1-1 | few | TRBV4-1 | . | CASSQGTNTEAFF | TGCGCCAGCAGCCAGGGTACCAACACTGAAGCTTTCTTT
TRBJ2-7 | medium-sized | TRBV7-8 | . | CASSSQASSYEQYF | TGTGCCAGCAGCTCCCAGGCAAGCTCCTACGAGCAGTACTTC
TRBJ2-6 | once | TRBV19 | . | CASSWKGGFTLSGANVLTF | TGTGCCAGTAGTTGGAAGGGGGGTTTTACACTCTCTGGGGCCAACGTCCTGACTTTC
TRBJ2-1 | . | TRBV5-1 | . | CASSLVGDSYNEQFF | TGCGCCAGCAGCTTGGTTGGGGACTCCTACAATGAGCAGTTCTTC
TRBJ2-7 | . | TRBV28 | . | CASSFQNEQYF | TGTGCCAGCAGTTTTCAAAACGAGCAGTACTTC
TRBJ1-1 | once | TRBV5-1 | . | CASSLRVREIEAFF | TGCGCCAGCAGCCTACGTGTCAGGGAGATTGAAGCTTTCTTT
TRBJ2-2 | . | TRBV7-9 | TRBD2 | CASRPPPRLATGELFF | TGTGCCAGCAGGCCACCCCCCCGACTAGCCACCGGGGAGCTGTTTTTT
TRBJ2-5 | . | TRBV5-1 | . | CASSSRGGEETQYF | TGCGCCAGCAGCTCCCGGGGAGGAGAAGAGACCCAGTACTTC
TRBJ1-5 | . | TRBV28 | . | CASCPDNQPQHF | TGTGCCAGCTGTCCCGACAATCAGCCCCAGCATTTT
TRBJ2-2 | . | TRBV5-1 | . | CASSLQGNTGELFF | TGCGCCAGCAGCCTACAGGGGAACACCGGGGAGCTGTTTTTT
TRBJ1-2 | once | TRBV6-5 | TRBD1 | CASWDRRSYGYTF | TGTGCCAGCTGGGACAGACGGAGCTATGGCTACACCTTC
TRBJ1-2 | . | TRBV7-2 | . | CASSLRRGRWSGGYTF | TGTGCCAGCAGCTTAAGACGGGGGCGTTGGTCTGGTGGCTACACCTTC
TRBJ1-4 | . | TRBV7-9 | . | CASSLQATNEKLFF | TGTGCCAGCAGCTTACAGGCAACTAATGAAAAACTGTTTTTT
TRBJ1-1 | once | TRBV30 | . | CAWRGWTEAFF | TGTGCCTGGAGAGGATGGACTGAAGCTTTCTTT
TRBJ1-5 | . | TRBV6-5 | TRBD1 | CASSVDRGDQPQHF | TGTGCCAGCAGCGTGGACAGGGGCGATCAGCCCCAGCATTTT
TRBJ2-1 | . | TRBV5-1 | TRBD2 | CASSSSSGINNEQFF | TGCGCCAGCAGCTCCTCTAGCGGGATCAACAATGAGCAGTTCTTC
TRBJ1-1 | . | TRBV2 | TRBD1 | CASLSRGQGNTEAFF | TGTGCCAGTCTGTCCCGAGGACAGGGGAACACTGAAGCTTTCTTT
TRBJ2-7 | few | TRBV9 | TRBD2 | CASSGETSGSYEQYF | TGTGCCAGCTCAGGAGAAACTAGCGGGAGTTACGAGCAGTACTTC
TRBJ2-2 | few | TRBV30 | . | CAWKDRNTGELFF | TGTGCCTGGAAAGACAGAAACACCGGGGAGCTGTTTTTT
TRBJ1-1 | . | TRBV27 | . | CASSLSRDTEAFF | TGTGCCAGCAGTTTAAGTCGGGACACTGAAGCTTTCTTT
TRBJ1-5 | . | TRBV4-1 | . | CASSQTAKPDSFGPQHF | TGCGCCAGCAGCCAGACCGCCAAACCGGACAGCTTTGGGCCCCAGCATTTT
TRBJ1-3 | . | TRBV7-9 | TRBD1 | CASSLRQGGNTIYF | TGTGCCAGCAGCCTTCGACAGGGAGGAAACACCATATATTTT